This T cell receptor beta chain was sequenced during a study of human T cells and chemical hapten exposure. Study information: On about 2 cm by about 2 cm of upper inner arm skin, sensitization was performed with 2% DPC. Diagnoses of alopecia areata, totalis or universalis occurred in mostly female patients. Study-level points and caveats: Every donor had alopecia, and their immune response may therefore differ from healthy people's.

Time point meaning: patch test 2, 6 weeks after DPC sensitization. Treatment described: therapeutic diphenylcyclopropenone sensitization with weekly scalp DPC. Trimming removed 1 base from V and 2 bases from J; junction bases left unmatched: 9. Germline V lookup: CDR1 SGHTA, CDR2 FQGNSA. This CDR3 region has 17 residues. This clonotype was counted a few times. Its antigen is unknown. It was the library that attached unique molecular identifiers to individual cDNA molecules. TCRdb analysed the RACE reads with MiXCR anew, one entry per CDR3 protein. The sample shows more than 85,000 distinct CDR3 sequences, roughly 10% of them seen only once.

The sample consisted of whole blood, taken in connection with sensitization to the hapten diphenylcyclopropenone (DPC). This receptor was taken from a woman in her 40s with alopecia areata. Some clones in this sample may be carry-over from other donors' samples. This chain joins TRBV7-2 and TRBJ2-3; 7 bases align to TRBD2. The CDR3 loop is CASSLVASGASTDTQYF. The DNA of the CDR3 is TGTGCCAGCAGCTTAGTGGCTAGCGGAGCATCCACAGATACGCAGTATTTT.